The 29 T cell receptor beta chains in this list originate from one sample, sequenced in a study of blood T cell repertoires in COVID-19. Method: immunoSEQ multiplex PCR; TCRdb's copy keeps in-frame clones and lacks some. In the table there are approximately 170,000 clones, about 91% of which are singletons. The sequencing sample was made of PBMCs or T cells enriched from blood (not recorded which). These receptors came from a woman aged 18-35 years who had recovered from COVID-19.

The rearrangement joins TRBV2 to TRBJ1-4, with D uncertain. Germline-derived CDR1 and CDR2 are SNHLY and FYNNEI. V was shortened by 5 bases and J by 12 bases, with 22 bases between the two germline ends. The length of the CDR3 is 15 residues. CDR3: CASSNVAVLVEELFF. Written as DNA, the CDR3 is TGTGCCAGCAGTAATGTGGCCGTCTTGGTTGAGGAACTGTTTTTT.

This clone was counted between two and nine times. V is TRBV7-5 and J is TRBJ2-1; TRBD2 reflects the table's D call only, with no check against the DNA. TRBV7-5 is an annotated pseudogene. This CDR3 has 17 amino acids. In DNA form, the CDR3 reads TGTGCCAGAAGCCCTCAGGGAGGCGCGGACTTATACAATGAGCAGTTCTTC. Translated, it gives CARSPQGGADLYNEQFF.

This chain joins TRBV25-1 and TRBJ2-7, with D maybe TRBD2 (6 bases). With 5 bases removed from V and 3 bases from J, the gap between germline ends came to 14 bases. From germline, CDR1 is MGHDK and CDR2 SYGVNS. This CDR3 contains 14 residues. CDR3 bases: TGTGCCAGCAGTCCGGCGTGGGGGGTCTACGAGCAGTACTTC. It yields the protein CASSPAWGVYEQYF.

V usage is TRBV4-3 and J usage is TRBJ2-1; 11 bases agree with TRBD2. The V gene end was trimmed by 1 base and the J gene end by 1 base; junction bases not matched to a gene: 3. Germline loops: CDR1 LGHNA, CDR2 YSLEER. This CDR3 is built from 17 residues. CDR3 residues: CASSQGLAGRSYNEQFF. CDR3 nucleotide sequence: TGCGCCAGCAGCCAAGGACTAGCGGGGCGATCCTACAATGAGCAGTTCTTC.

V and J are TRBV7-9 and TRBJ2-2; 7 bases line up with TRBD1. Trimming cost V 1 base and J 4 bases; bases outside gene matches: 3. The germline V gene has CDR1 SEHNR and CDR2 FQNEAQ (reference sequence). CDR3 size: 15 residues. The CDR3 DNA is TGTGCCAGCAGCTTAGGGGACAGCTTCACCGGGGAGCTGTTTTTT. Protein product: CASSLGDSFTGELFF.

The rearrangement uses TRBV28 and TRBJ2-7, with TRBD2 identical over 11 bases. V lost 10 bases to trimming and J lost 4 bases; unmatched junction nucleotides: 9. In germline, CDR1 is MDHEN, CDR2 SYDVKM. The CDR3 loop spans 14 amino acids. The CDR3 is CAIALAGGRYEQYF. For the CDR3, the DNA is TGTGCCATCGCCCTAGCGGGAGGCCGATACGAGCAGTACTTC.

This clone was found a few times. The rearrangement uses TRBV4-3 and TRBJ1-5; 7 nucleotides agree with TRBD1. The germline CDR1 and CDR2 sequences are LGHNA and YSLEER. The V and J ends lost 3 bases and 3 bases, in that order; junction bases with no gene match: 2. The CDR3 length is 14 residues. The CDR3 nucleotides read TGCGCCAGCAGCCATGGGACAGTCAATCAGCCCCAGCATTTT. This codes for CASSHGTVNQPQHF.

The CDR3 protein is CASSLLGTNTGELFF. The CDR3 DNA reads TGTGCCAGCAGCTTACTAGGAACAAACACCGGGGAGCTGTTTTTT. V and J are TRBV7-3 and TRBJ2-2, with D unclear. The CDR3 covers 15 residues. Germline assignment: CDR1 SGHTA and CDR2 FQGTGA. V dropped 2 bases and J dropped 2 bases, with 9 bases sitting between them. The full variable domain, its missing parts supplied by reference TRBV7-3 and TRBJ2-2, is GAGVSQTPSNKVTEKGKYVELRCDPISGHTALYWYRQSLGQGPEFLIYFQGTGAADDSGLPNDRFFAVRPEGSVSTLKIQRTERGDSAVYLCASSLLGTNTGELFFGEGSRLTVL.

This chain uses TRBV5-1 with TRBJ1-3; 11 positions agree with TRBD1. Germline loops: CDR1 SGHRS, CDR2 YFSETQ. The V and J ends lost 5 bases and 4 bases, in that order; junction bases with no gene match: 11. This CDR3 is 17 amino acids long. The CDR3 bases are TGCGCCAGCAGAGATGGGACAGGGGGTACTTTCGGAAACACCATATATTTT. It specifies CASRDGTGGTFGNTIYF.

This clone was seen a few times. V and J are TRBV2 and TRBJ1-5; weak D call: TRBD1 (6 bases). Trimming removed 5 bases at V and 0 bases at J, with 11 bases between. Per the germline V gene, CDR1 is SNHLY and CDR2 is FYNNEI. The length of the CDR3 is 15 residues. This CDR3 is CASSSQGISNQPQHF. The CDR3, as DNA: TGTGCCAGCAGTTCCCAGGGGATTAGCAATCAGCCCCAGCATTTT.

A single count supports this clone. This chain joins TRBV9 and TRBJ2-7; TRBD2 might be the D (6 bases). Trimming left V 4 bases short and J 0 bases short, with 14 bases between. The CDR3 is 15 residues long. Germline assignment: CDR1 SGDLS and CDR2 YYNGEE. CDR3 region: CASSPSADFSYEQYF. The CDR3 region has the DNA TGTGCCAGCAGCCCTAGCGCCGACTTCTCCTACGAGCAGTACTTC.

V and J are TRBV7-9 and TRBJ2-1, with TRBD2 matching 12 bases. With 1 base clipped from V and 4 bases from J, the junction kept 5 bases outside the gene matches. Germline V gene data show CDR1 as SEHNR and CDR2 as FQNEAQ (reference sequence). The CDR3 consists of 17 residues. DNA for the CDR3: TGTGCCAGCAGCTTAGGTGGACTAGCGGGATGGTACAATGAGCAGTTCTTC. This encodes CASSLGGLAGWYNEQFF.

The chain joins TRBV2 to TRBJ2-7, with 9 bases lining up with TRBD2. V shed 8 bases, J shed 2 bases, and the junction held 1 base outside the gene matches. The V gene's germline CDR1 is SNHLY and CDR2 FYNNEI. CDR3 size: 12 residues. The CDR3: CASVAGAYEQYF. The CDR3 DNA is TGTGCCAGCGTAGCGGGGGCCTACGAGCAGTACTTC.

CDR3 nucleotide sequence: TGCGCCAGCAGCCCAGGTTTAGGGGCTAACTATGGCTACACCTTC. It encodes CASSPGLGANYGYTF. The chain carries TRBV4-3 and TRBJ1-2, with D tentatively TRBD1 (5 bases). Germline V gene data show CDR1 as LGHNA and CDR2 as YSLEER. With 4 bases removed from V and 0 bases from J, the gap between germline ends came to 12 bases. The CDR3 sequence is 15 residues long.

This chain connects TRBV7-2 to TRBJ1-6; 10 nucleotides align to TRBD1. CDR3 length equals 17 residues. V lost 5 bases and J lost 7; bases outside the gene matches: 11. CDR1 and CDR2 from the germline V gene are SGHTA and FQGNSA. CDR3 bases: TGTGCCAGCAGCCCGAGGGGGACAGGGGTCGGGAATTCACCCCTCCACTTT. This gives the protein CASSPRGTGVGNSPLHF.

The chain links TRBV5-1 to TRBJ2-7; a weak D match, TRBD1 (6 bases). This CDR3 has 14 residues. Between the trimmed V and J ends, which lost 4 bases and 5 bases, there was a span of 16 bases. Per germline, CDR1 SGHRS and CDR2 YFSETQ. The CDR3 bases are TGCGCCAGCAGCCACAGGGTCGGAAGAAACGAGCAGTACTTC. It translates to CASSHRVGRNEQYF.

The chain links TRBV9 to TRBJ2-2, with 7 bases matching TRBD1. CDR1 and CDR2 from the germline V gene are SGDLS and YYNGEE. The CDR3 runs to 17 residues. V was clipped by 4 bases and J by 0 bases; unmatched bases: 9. DNA of the CDR3: TGTGCCAGCAGCAGCCCCTTGACAGGGACGAACACCGGGGAGCTGTTTTTT. It specifies CASSSPLTGTNTGELFF.

This chain links TRBV11-3 with TRBJ2-3, with D maybe TRBD2 (6 bases). The CDR3 totals 15 residues. The V end lost 3 bases, the J end lost 0 bases, and 10 bases lay between the germline ends. Germline-derived CDR1 and CDR2 are SGHNT and YENEEA. CDR3: CASSLGGESTDTQYF. DNA for the CDR3: TGTGCCAGCAGCTTGGGGGGAGAGAGCACAGATACGCAGTATTTT.

V and J are TRBV5-5 and TRBJ2-7, with TRBD2 matching over 12 bases. The ends lost 1 base at V and 2 bases at J; junction bases unmatched: 1. The germline V gene has CDR1 SGHKS and CDR2 YYEKEE (reference sequence). This CDR3 spans 15 amino acids. The CDR3 coding sequence is TGTGCCAGCAGCTTGAGACTAGCGGGAGCCTACGAGCAGTACTTC. Amino acids: CASSLRLAGAYEQYF.

The chain is built from TRBV7-9 and TRBJ1-4; D perhaps matches TRBD1 (5 bases). Germline loops: CDR1 SEHNR, CDR2 FQNEAQ (reference sequence). The CDR3 runs 16 residues. V was cut by 8 bases and J by 5 bases, with 21 bases left in between. The CDR3: CASASFGSKGNEKLFF. Here the CDR3 DNA reads TGTGCCAGCGCCTCTTTCGGGTCTAAGGGGAATGAAAAACTGTTTTTT.

This clone was found once. V usage is TRBV10-2 and J usage is TRBJ1-1, with 9 bases matching TRBD1. Losses at the gene ends were 4 bases for V and 7 bases for J; bases not matched to a gene: 10. The CDR3 consists of 15 residues. Germline assignment: CDR1 WSHSY and CDR2 SAAADI. The CDR3 bases are TGCGCCAGCAGTGGGGCCGGGACAGGGCCCGGTGAAGCTTTCTTT. It codes for CASSGAGTGPGEAFF.

V is TRBV4-3 and J is TRBJ2-1; possibly TRBD2 for D (5 bases). Germline CDR1 reads LGHNA; CDR2 reads YSLEER. V lost 3 bases and J 10 bases, leaving 16 bases between the germline ends. The length of the CDR3 is 14 residues. The CDR3 DNA is TGCGCCAGCAGCCATCAAGCGGCTGGACGGGAGCAGTTCTTC. Its translation is CASSHQAAGREQFF.

V and J are TRBV5-7 and TRBJ1-2; D is perhaps TRBD1 (5 bases). TRBV5-7 is flagged as an ORF with uncertain function. The CDR3 is 14 amino acids. Trimming took off 4 bases at V and 7 bases at J, with 17 bases between the two ends. CDR3 amino acids: CASSRNTGPGGYTF. CDR3 nucleotide sequence: TGTGCCAGCAGCCGGAATACAGGACCCGGTGGCTACACCTTC.

This clone was found once. The chain couples TRBV6-1 to TRBJ2-7, with D tentatively TRBD1 (5 bases). The CDR3 loop spans 13 amino acids. V lost 2 bases to trimming and J lost 2 bases, with 7 bases between them. Germline assignment: CDR1 MNHNS and CDR2 SASEGT. The CDR3 loop is CASSEPGPYEQYF. CDR3 nucleotide sequence: TGTGCCAGCAGTGAACCAGGGCCCTACGAGCAGTACTTC.

V and J are TRBV2 and TRBJ2-1, with D unclear. V was shortened by 0 bases and J by 2 bases, with 8 bases between the two germline ends. Germline loops: CDR1 SNHLY, CDR2 FYNNEI. There are 15 residues in the CDR3. The CDR3, as DNA: TGTGCCAGCAGTGAAGCGCTTGCAGCCTACAATGAGCAGTTCTTC. It is translated as CASSEALAAYNEQFF.

J is TRBJ2-5 and V is TRBV28; 10 bases fit TRBD2. The J segment lost 5 bases and the V segment lost 5 bases, leaving 2 bases of the junction unmatched. This CDR3 is 13 amino acids long. The V gene's germline CDR1 is MDHEN and CDR2 SYDVKM. The CDR3 here is CASSNSGRETQYF. The CDR3 bases are TGTGCCAGCAGTAATAGCGGGAGGGAGACCCAGTACTTC.

This chain links TRBV7-9 with TRBJ2-7, with D possibly being TRBD1 or TRBD2 (5 bases each). The DNA end is more similar to TRBJ2-5, so the J call may be wrong. The CDR3 has 13 residues. Germline V gene sequence: CDR1 SEHNR, CDR2 FQNEAQ (reference sequence). CDR3 loop: CASSYQGGETQYF. The CDR3 DNA sequence: TGTGCCAGCAGCTACCAGGGCGGGGAGACCCAGTACTTC.

V is TRBV4-1 and J is TRBJ2-2; 7 nucleotides line up with TRBD1. The CDR3 runs 17 residues. The junction had 9 bases not matched to a gene; V was cut back by 4 bases and J by 1 base. Germline V gene lookup returns CDR1 MGHRA and CDR2 YSYEKL. CDR3 DNA sequence: TGCGCCAGCAGCCGCCGGGTGGGACAGAAGAACACCGGGGAGCTGTTTTTT. Its translation: CASSRRVGQKNTGELFF.

The genes are TRBV7-2 and TRBJ2-3; possible D gene TRBD2, 6 bases. Trimming cost V 5 bases and J 3 bases, with 21 bases left between them. The CDR3 has 17 residues. Germline CDR1 and CDR2: SGHTA and FQGNSA. CDR3 bases: TGTGCCAGCAGCCTGACCGTTGCCGGGAGTACGACAGATACGCAGTATTTT. The encoded protein is CASSLTVAGSTTDTQYF.